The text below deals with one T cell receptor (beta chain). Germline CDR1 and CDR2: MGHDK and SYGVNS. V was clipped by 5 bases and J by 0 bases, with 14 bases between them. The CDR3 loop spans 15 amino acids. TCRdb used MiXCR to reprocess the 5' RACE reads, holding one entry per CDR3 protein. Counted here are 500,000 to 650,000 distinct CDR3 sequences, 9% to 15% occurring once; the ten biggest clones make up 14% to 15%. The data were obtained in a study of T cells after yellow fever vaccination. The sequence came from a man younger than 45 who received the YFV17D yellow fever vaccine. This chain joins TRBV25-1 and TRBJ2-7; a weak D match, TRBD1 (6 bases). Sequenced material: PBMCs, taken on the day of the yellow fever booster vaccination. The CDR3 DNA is TGTGCCAGCAGTCTTACGACAGGACCCTCCTACGAGCAGTACTTC. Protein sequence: CASSLTTGPSYEQYF.